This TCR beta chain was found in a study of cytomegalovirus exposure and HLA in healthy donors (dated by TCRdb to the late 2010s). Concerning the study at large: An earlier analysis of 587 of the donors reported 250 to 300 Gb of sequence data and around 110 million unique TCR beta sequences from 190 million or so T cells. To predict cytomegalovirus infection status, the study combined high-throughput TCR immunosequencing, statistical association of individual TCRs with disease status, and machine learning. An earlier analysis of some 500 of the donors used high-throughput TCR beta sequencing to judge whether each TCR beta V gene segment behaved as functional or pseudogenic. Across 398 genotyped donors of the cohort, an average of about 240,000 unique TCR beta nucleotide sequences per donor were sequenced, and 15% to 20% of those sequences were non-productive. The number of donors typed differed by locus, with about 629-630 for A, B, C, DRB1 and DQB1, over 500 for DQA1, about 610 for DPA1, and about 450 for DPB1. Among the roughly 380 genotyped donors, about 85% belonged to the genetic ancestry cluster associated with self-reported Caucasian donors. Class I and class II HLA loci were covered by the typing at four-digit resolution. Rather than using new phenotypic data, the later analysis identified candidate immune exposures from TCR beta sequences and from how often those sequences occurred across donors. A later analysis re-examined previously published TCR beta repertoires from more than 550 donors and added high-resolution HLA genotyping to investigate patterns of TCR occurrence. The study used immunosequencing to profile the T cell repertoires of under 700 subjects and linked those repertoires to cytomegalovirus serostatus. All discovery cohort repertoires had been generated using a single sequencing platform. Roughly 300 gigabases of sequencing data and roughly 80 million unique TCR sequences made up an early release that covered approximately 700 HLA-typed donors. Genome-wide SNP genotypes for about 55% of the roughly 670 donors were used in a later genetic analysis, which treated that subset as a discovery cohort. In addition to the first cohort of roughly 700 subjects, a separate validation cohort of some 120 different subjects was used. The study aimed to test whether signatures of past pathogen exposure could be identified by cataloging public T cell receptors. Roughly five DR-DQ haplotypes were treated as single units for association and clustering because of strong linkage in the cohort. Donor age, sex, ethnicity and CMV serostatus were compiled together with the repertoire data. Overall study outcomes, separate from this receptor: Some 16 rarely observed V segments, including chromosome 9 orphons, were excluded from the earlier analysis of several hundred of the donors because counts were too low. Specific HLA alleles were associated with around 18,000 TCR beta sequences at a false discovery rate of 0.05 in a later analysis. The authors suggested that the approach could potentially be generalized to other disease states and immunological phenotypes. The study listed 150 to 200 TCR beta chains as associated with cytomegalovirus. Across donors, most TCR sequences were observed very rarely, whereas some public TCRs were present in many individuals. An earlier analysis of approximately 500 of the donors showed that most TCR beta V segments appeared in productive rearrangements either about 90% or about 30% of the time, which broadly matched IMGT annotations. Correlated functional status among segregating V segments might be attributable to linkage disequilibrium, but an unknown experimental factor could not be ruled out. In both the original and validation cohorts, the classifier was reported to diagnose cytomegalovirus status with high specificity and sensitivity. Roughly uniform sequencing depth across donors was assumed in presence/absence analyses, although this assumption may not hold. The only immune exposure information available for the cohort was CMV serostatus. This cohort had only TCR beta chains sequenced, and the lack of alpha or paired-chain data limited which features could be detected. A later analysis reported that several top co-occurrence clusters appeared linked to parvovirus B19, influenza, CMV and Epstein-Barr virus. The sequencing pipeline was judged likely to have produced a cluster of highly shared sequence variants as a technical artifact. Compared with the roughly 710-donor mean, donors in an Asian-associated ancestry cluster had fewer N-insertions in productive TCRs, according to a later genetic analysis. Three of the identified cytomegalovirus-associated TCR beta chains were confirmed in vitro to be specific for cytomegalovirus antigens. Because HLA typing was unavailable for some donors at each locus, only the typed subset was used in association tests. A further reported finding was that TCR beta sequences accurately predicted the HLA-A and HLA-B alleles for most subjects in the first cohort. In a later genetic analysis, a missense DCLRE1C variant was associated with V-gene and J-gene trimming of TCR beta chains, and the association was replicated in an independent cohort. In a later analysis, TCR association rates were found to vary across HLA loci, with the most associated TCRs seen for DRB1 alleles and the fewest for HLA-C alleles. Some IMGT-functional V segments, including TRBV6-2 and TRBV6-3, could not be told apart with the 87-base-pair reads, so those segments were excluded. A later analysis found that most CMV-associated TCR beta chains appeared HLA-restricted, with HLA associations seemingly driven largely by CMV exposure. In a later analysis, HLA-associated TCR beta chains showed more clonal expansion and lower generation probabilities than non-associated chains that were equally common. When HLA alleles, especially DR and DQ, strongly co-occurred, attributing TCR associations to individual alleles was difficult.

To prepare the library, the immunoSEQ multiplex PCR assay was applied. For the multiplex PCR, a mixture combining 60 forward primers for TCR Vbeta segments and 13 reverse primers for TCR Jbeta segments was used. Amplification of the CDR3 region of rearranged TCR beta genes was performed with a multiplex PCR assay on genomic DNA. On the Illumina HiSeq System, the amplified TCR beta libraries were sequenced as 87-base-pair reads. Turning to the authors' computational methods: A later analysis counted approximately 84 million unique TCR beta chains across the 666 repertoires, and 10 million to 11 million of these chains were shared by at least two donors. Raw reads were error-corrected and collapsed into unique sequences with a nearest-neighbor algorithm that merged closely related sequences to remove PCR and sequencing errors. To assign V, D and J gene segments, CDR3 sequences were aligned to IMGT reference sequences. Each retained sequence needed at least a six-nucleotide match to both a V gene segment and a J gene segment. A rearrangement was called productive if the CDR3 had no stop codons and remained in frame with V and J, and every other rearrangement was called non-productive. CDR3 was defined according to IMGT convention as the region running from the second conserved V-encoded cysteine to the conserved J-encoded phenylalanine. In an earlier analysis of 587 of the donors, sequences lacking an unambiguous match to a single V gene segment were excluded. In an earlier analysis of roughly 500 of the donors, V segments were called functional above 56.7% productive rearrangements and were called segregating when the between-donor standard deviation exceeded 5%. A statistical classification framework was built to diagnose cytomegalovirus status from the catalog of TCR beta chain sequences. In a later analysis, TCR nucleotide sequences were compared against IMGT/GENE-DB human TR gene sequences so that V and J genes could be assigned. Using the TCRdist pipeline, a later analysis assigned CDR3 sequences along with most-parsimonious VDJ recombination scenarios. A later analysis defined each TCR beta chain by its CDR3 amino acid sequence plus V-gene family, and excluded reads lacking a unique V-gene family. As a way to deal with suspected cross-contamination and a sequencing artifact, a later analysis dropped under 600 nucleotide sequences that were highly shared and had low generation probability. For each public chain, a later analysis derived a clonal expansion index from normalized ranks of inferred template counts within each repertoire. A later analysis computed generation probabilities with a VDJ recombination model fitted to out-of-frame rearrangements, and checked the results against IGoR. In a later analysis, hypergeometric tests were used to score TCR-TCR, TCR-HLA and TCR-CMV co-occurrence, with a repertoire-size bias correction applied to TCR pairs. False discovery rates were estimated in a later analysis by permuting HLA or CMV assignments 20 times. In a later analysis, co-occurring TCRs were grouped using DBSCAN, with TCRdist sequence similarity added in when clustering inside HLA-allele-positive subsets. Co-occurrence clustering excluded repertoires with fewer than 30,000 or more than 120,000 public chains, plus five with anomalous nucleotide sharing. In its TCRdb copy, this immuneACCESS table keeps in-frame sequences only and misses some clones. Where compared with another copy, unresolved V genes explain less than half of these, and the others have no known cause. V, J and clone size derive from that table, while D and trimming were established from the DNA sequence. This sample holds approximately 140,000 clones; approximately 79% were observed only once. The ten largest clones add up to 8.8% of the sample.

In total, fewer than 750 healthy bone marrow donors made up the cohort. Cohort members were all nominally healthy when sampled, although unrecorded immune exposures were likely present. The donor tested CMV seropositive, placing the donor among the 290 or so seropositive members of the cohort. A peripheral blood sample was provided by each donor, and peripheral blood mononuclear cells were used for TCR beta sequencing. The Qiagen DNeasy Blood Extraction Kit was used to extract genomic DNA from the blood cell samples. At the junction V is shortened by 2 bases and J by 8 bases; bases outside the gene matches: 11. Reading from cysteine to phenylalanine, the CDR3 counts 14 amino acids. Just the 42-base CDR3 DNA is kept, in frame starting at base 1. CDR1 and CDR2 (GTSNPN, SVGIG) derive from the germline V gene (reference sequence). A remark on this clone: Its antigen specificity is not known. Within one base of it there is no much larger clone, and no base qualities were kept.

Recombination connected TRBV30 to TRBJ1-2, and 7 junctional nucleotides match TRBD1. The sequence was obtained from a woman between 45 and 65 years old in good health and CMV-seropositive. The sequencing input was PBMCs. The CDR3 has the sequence CAWSLGGALGGYTF. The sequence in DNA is TGTGCCTGGAGTTTAGGGGGCGCTTTAGGCGGCTACACCTTC.